What follows are 7 T cell receptor beta chains derived from one specimen sequenced in a study of blood T cell repertoires in COVID-19. Clones were read by immunoSEQ multiplex PCR, and TCRdb kept only the in-frame ones, dropping some. This sample carries fewer than 200,000 clones, around 80% of them seen once, and the ten largest clones take around 16%. Source material: PBMCs or T cells enriched from blood (not recorded which). These receptors originate from a woman aged 45-59 years who had recovered from COVID-19.

The J gene is TRBJ2-1, the V gene TRBV9, with 7 bases that match TRBD1. Germline CDR1 is SGDLS and CDR2 is YYNGEE. The CDR3 has 16 residues. The V segment lost 0 bases and the J segment 1 base; nucleotides outside the gene matches: 4. The CDR3 loop reads CASSVGRQGSYNEQFF. CDR3 nucleotide sequence: TGTGCCAGCAGCGTAGGAAGACAGGGATCCTACAATGAGCAGTTCTTC.

This clone was seen just once. V is TRBV28 and J is TRBJ1-3; D is unresolved. The ends were cut back, 6 bases at V and 2 bases at J, with 14 bases in the middle. CDR3 length: 15 amino acids. CDR1 is MDHEN and CDR2 is SYDVKM in the germline V gene. CDR3 DNA: TGTGCCAGCAGCCATGACTGGCAAACTGGAAACACCATATATTTT. Translation: CASSHDWQTGNTIYF.

The V and J genes are TRBV15 and TRBJ2-5; 10 nucleotides line up with TRBD1. There are 13 residues in the CDR3. From germline, CDR1 is LNHNV and CDR2 YYDKDF (reference sequence). The CDR3 DNA is TGTGCTACGACAGGGGGCTTTCAAGAGACCCAGTACTTC. Protein product: CATTGGFQETQYF. Full variable domain (remainder filled in from reference TRBV15 and TRBJ2-5): DAMVIQNPRYQVTQFGKPVTLSCSQTLNHNVMYWYQQKSSQAPKLLFHYYDKDFNNEADTPDNFQSRRPNTSFCFLDIRSPGLGDTAMYLCATTGGFQETQYFGPGTRLLVL.

The genes are TRBV30 and TRBJ2-3; maybe TRBD2 (6 bases). CDR1 and CDR2 (germline): GTSNPN, SVGIG (reference sequence). Trimming cost V 3 bases and J 0 bases, with 13 bases left between them. The CDR3 is 15 amino acids. The chain's CDR3 is CAWSRLGGSTDTQYF. In DNA, the CDR3 is TGTGCCTGGAGCCGCCTCGGGGGAAGCACAGATACGCAGTATTTT. Full variable domain (remainder filled in from reference TRBV30 and TRBJ2-3): SQTIHQWPATLVQPVGSPLSLECTVEGTSNPNLYWYRQAAGRGLQLLFYSVGIGQISSEVPQNLSASRPQDRQFILSSKKLLLSDSGFYLCAWSRLGGSTDTQYFGPGTRLTVL.

The V gene is TRBV6-2 or TRBV6-3, the J gene TRBJ1-5; 9 bases map to TRBD1. The CDR3 loop spans 15 amino acids. V dropped 6 bases and J dropped 6; count of bases not matched to a gene: 9. In germline, CDR1 is MNHEY, CDR2 SVGEGT. The chain's CDR3 is CASSPPGQGRQPQHF. In DNA form, the CDR3 reads TGTGCCAGCAGCCCCCCGGGACAGGGACGTCAGCCCCAGCATTTT.

The chain employs TRBV19 and TRBJ2-3; 8 bases agree with TRBD1. CDR1 LNHDA and CDR2 SQIVND come from the germline V gene (reference sequence). This CDR3 comprises 16 residues. Losses at the gene ends were 3 bases for V and 3 bases for J; bases not matched to a gene: 8. CDR3 sequence reads: CASSINRGLRTDTQYF. In DNA form, the CDR3 reads TGTGCCAGTAGTATCAACAGGGGGTTGAGAACAGATACGCAGTATTTT.

The rearrangement uses TRBV15 and TRBJ1-4; no reliable D call. Germline CDR1 is LNHNV and CDR2 is YYDKDF (reference sequence). The CDR3 length is 16 residues. With 1 base removed from V and 8 bases from J, the gap between germline ends came to 17 bases. CDR3 sequence: CATSRGGVSWPEKLFF. The CDR3 DNA follows: TGTGCCACCAGCAGAGGCGGAGTGAGTTGGCCCGAAAAACTGTTTTTT.